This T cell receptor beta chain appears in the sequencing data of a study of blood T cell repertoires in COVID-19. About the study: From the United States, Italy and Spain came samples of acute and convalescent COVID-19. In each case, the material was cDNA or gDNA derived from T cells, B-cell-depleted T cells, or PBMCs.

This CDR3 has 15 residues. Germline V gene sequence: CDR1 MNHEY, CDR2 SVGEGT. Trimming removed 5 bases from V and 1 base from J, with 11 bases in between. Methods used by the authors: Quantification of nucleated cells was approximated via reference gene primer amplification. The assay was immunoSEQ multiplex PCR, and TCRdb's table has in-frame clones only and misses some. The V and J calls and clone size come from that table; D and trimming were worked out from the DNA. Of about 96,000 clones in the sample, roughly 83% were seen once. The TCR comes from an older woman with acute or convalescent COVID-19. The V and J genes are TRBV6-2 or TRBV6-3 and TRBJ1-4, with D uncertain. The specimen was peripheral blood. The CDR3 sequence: CASSEAGVTNEKLFF. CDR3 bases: TGTGCCAGCAGTGAGGCCGGTGTAACTAATGAAAAACTGTTTTTT.